The text below deals with one T cell receptor (beta chain). The target antigen is unknown. The authors amplified TCR beta CDR3 regions, and they did so from RNA transcripts for repertoire sequencing. Amplification began with first-round RT-PCR using HTBI primers, then second-round multiplex PCR was performed. TCRdb re-called the multiplex PCR reads with MiXCR, one entry per CDR3 protein. The data show 650,000 to 900,000 distinct CDR3 sequences, 35% to 50% seen once. V gave up 0 bases and J gave up 8 bases, with 11 bases separating them. This CDR3 is 14 amino acids long. CDR1 is WSHSY and CDR2 is SAAADI in the germline V gene. This sample is drawn from a study of Graves' ophthalmopathy and Graves' hyperthyroidism. Study results and caveats: Sensitivity of around 86% and specificity of nearly 82% were achieved when a 13-signature model separated ophthalmopathy from stable hyperthyroidism.

Clinical symptoms and serum thyroxine were used for diagnosis; TRAb, thyroid ultrasound and orbital computed tomography were also relied on. The source material was peripheral blood. The genes are TRBV10-2 and TRBJ1-5; D gene uncertain. The sequence derives from an adult man with Graves' ophthalmopathy. CDR3 in DNA: TGCGCCAGCAGTGAGTCGTTGGCCCAGAAGCCCCAGCATTTT. Amino acid sequence: CASSESLAQKPQHF.